The TCR beta chain under discussion was sequenced for a study of cytomegalovirus exposure and HLA in healthy donors (dated by TCRdb to about 2017). For the study in its entirety: In an earlier analysis of 587 of the donors, about 270 Gb of sequence data and 100 million or so unique TCR beta sequences from roughly 200 million T cells were reported. Every repertoire in the discovery cohort had been generated on one and the same sequencing platform. Of the roughly 400 genotyped donors, about 84% fell in the genetic ancestry cluster associated with self-reported Caucasian donors. A separate validation cohort of 100 to 150 different subjects was used in addition to the approximately 700-subject first cohort. About 280 gigabases of sequencing data and around 88 million unique TCR sequences made up an early release that covered several hundred HLA-typed donors. In a later analysis, previously published TCR beta repertoires from 600 to 850 donors were re-analyzed and high-resolution HLA genotyping was added so that TCR occurrence patterns could be studied. Among several hundred genotyped donors of the cohort, an average of approximately 240,000 unique TCR beta nucleotide sequences was sequenced per donor, of which about 19% were non-productive. Rather than using new phenotypic data, the later analysis identified candidate immune exposures from TCR beta sequences and from how often those sequences occurred across donors. High-throughput TCR immunosequencing, statistical association of individual TCRs with disease status, and machine learning were combined to predict cytomegalovirus infection status. Roughly 5 DR-DQ haplotypes were handled as single units for association and clustering, since linkage in the cohort was strong. In an earlier analysis of a few hundred of the donors, high-throughput TCR beta sequencing was used to judge whether each TCR beta V gene segment behaved as functional or pseudogenic. A later genetic analysis used genome-wide SNP genotypes for about three fifths of the 666 donors, treating that subset as a discovery cohort. HLA typing covered class I and class II loci at four-digit resolution. The study aimed to test whether signatures of past pathogen exposure could be identified by cataloging public T cell receptors. The number of typed donors differed by locus: about 620-630 for A, B, C, DRB1 and DQB1; approximately 540 for DQA1; some 590 for DPA1; and about 450 for DPB1. The study used immunosequencing to profile the T cell repertoires of approximately 650 subjects and linked those repertoires to cytomegalovirus serostatus. Alongside the repertoire data, information on donor age, sex, ethnicity and CMV serostatus was compiled. Beyond this particular receptor, the publication reports: In a later analysis, some 18,000 TCR beta sequences were associated with specific HLA alleles at a false discovery rate of 0.05. Only TCR beta chains were sequenced in this cohort, and the absence of alpha or paired-chain data limited detectable features. The study gave a list of 150 to 200 TCR beta chains associated with cytomegalovirus. In an earlier analysis of about 540 of the donors, most TCR beta V segments were observed in productive rearrangements about 90% or about 30% of the time, broadly matching IMGT annotations. Immune exposure information for the cohort was limited to CMV serostatus. Correlated functional status among segregating V segments might reflect linkage disequilibrium, but an unknown experimental factor could not be ruled out. A further reported finding was that TCR beta sequences accurately predicted the HLA-A and HLA-B alleles for most subjects in the first cohort. Strong co-occurrence of HLA alleles, especially DR and DQ, made assigning TCR associations to individual alleles difficult. Because HLA typing was unavailable for some donors at each locus, only the typed subset was used in association tests. It was suggested by the authors that the approach could potentially be generalized to other disease states and immunological phenotypes. A few of the identified cytomegalovirus-associated TCR beta chains were confirmed in vitro to be specific for cytomegalovirus antigens. The classifier was reported to diagnose cytomegalovirus status with high specificity and sensitivity in both the original and validation cohorts. The presence/absence analyses assumed that sequencing depth was roughly uniform across donors, and that assumption may not be true. Most TCR sequences were seen in very few donors, while some public TCRs were found in many individuals. A later genetic analysis reported fewer N-insertions in productive TCRs among donors in an Asian-associated ancestry cluster than the approximately 700-donor mean. In a later analysis, HLA-associated TCR beta chains were found to be more clonally expanded and to have lower generation probabilities than equally common non-associated chains. A cluster of highly shared sequence variants was judged likely to be a technical artifact of the sequencing pipeline. A later analysis found that most CMV-associated TCR beta chains appeared HLA-restricted, with HLA associations seemingly driven largely by CMV exposure. The earlier analysis of almost 600 of the donors excluded 15 to 20 rarely observed V segments, including chromosome 9 orphons, because counts were too low. A later analysis found that TCR association rates varied across HLA loci, with DRB1 alleles showing the most associated TCRs and HLA-C alleles the fewest. In a later analysis, several top co-occurrence clusters were reported to appear linked to parvovirus B19, influenza, CMV and Epstein-Barr virus. V-gene and J-gene trimming of TCR beta chains was associated with a missense DCLRE1C variant in a later genetic analysis, and the association was replicated in an independent cohort.

The cohort was made up of 650 to 700 healthy bone marrow donors. At the time of sampling, every cohort member was nominally healthy, though immune exposures that went unrecorded were likely present. The donor tested CMV seropositive and was one of the 289 seropositive cohort members. Each donor provided a peripheral blood sample, and peripheral blood mononuclear cells were used for TCR beta sequencing. Genomic DNA was extracted from the blood cell samples with the Qiagen DNeasy Blood Extraction Kit. Receptor amplification or capture employed the immunoSEQ multiplex PCR assay. For the multiplex PCR, a mixture combining 60 forward primers for TCR Vbeta segments and 13 reverse primers for TCR Jbeta segments was used. The CDR3 region of rearranged TCR beta genes was amplified from genomic DNA with a multiplex PCR assay. The amplified TCR beta libraries were sequenced on the Illumina HiSeq System as 87-base-pair reads. Turning to the authors' computational methods: In a later analysis, some 80 million unique TCR beta chains were counted across the roughly 670 repertoires, and approximately 11 million of these chains were shared by at least two donors. Raw reads were error-corrected and collapsed into unique sequences by a nearest-neighbor algorithm in which closely related sequences were merged to remove PCR and sequencing errors. CDR3 sequences were aligned to IMGT reference sequences to assign V, D and J gene segments. For a sequence to be retained, a match of at least six nucleotides was required to both a V gene segment and a J gene segment. A rearrangement was called productive if the CDR3 had no stop codons and remained in frame with V and J, and every other rearrangement was called non-productive. Following IMGT convention, CDR3 was defined as the stretch from the second conserved V-encoded cysteine to the conserved J-encoded phenylalanine. The earlier analysis of roughly 590 of the donors excluded any sequence lacking an unambiguous match to a single V gene segment. An earlier analysis of just under 600 of the donors called V segments functional above 56.7% productive rearrangements and segregating when the between-donor standard deviation exceeded 5%. A statistical classification framework was built to diagnose cytomegalovirus status from the catalog of TCR beta chain sequences. V and J gene assignment, in a later analysis, came from comparing TCR nucleotide sequences with IMGT/GENE-DB human TR gene sequences. In a later analysis, CDR3 sequences and most-parsimonious VDJ recombination scenarios were assigned using the TCRdist pipeline. In a later analysis, each TCR beta chain was defined by its CDR3 amino acid sequence together with its V-gene family, and reads lacking a unique V-gene family were excluded. In a later analysis, around 600 highly shared, low-generation-probability nucleotide sequences were removed to address suspected cross-contamination and a sequencing artifact. For each public chain, a later analysis derived a clonal expansion index from normalized ranks of inferred template counts within each repertoire. In a later analysis, generation probabilities were computed using a VDJ recombination model fitted to out-of-frame rearrangements, and the results were checked against IGoR. In a later analysis, TCR-TCR, TCR-HLA and TCR-CMV co-occurrence was scored with hypergeometric tests, and a repertoire-size bias correction was applied to TCR pairs. False discovery rates were estimated in a later analysis by permuting HLA or CMV assignments 20 times. In a later analysis, co-occurring TCRs were grouped using DBSCAN, and TCRdist sequence similarity was added for clustering within HLA-allele-positive subsets. Repertoires with fewer than 30,000 or more than 120,000 public chains, plus five repertoires with anomalous nucleotide sharing, were excluded from co-occurrence clustering. This is the immuneACCESS table as TCRdb keeps it, with only in-frame sequences that have V and J called. A part of the clones is gone; compared with another copy, unresolved V genes explain less than half, and the rest is unexplained. Clonal size and the V and J genes are those of that table, whereas D and trimming came from the DNA. The sample table holds around 210,000 clones. The leading ten clones occupy 0.75% to 1% of the sample.

Concerning this clone: Its antigen is currently not known. One end of the junction varies from germline; a read error may be responsible.

The TCR sequence derives from a woman aged 25 to 39 in good health and CMV-seropositive. The material sequenced was PBMCs.

The DNA is as follows: TGTGCCTGGGGTGTACAGGGAAATCAGCCCCAGCATTTT. Translated, this gives CAWGVQGNQPQHF. The receptor chain draws on TRBV30 and TRBJ1-5; the best D guess is TRBD1, with 6 bases matching. Sequences GTSNPN (CDR1) and SVGIG (CDR2) are obtained from the germline V gene (reference sequence). From cysteine to phenylalanine, the CDR3 is 13 amino acids long. The DNA shown is the 39-base CDR3, in frame from base 1.